One sample yielded the 28 T cell receptor beta chains listed below, sequenced in a study of CD8+CD57+ T cells in acquired aplastic anemia. Sequenced patients had shown CD8+CD57+ cell expansion by flow cytometry. Genomic DNA was employed as the template in profiling TCR beta VDJ and CDR3. TCRdb used MiXCR to reprocess the reads, holding one entry per CDR3 protein. The sample consists of some 170,000 distinct CDR3 sequences, about 45% of them appearing once. The sequencing input was sorted CD4+, CD8+, or CD8+CD57+ T cells (not recorded which) from PBMCs. The receptors come from a human donor with aplastic anemia.

This sequence joins TRBV15 and TRBJ1-5, with 8 bases lining up with TRBD1. This CDR3 spans 16 amino acids. J gave up 4 bases and V 4 bases, and 9 bases lay outside the gene matches. The germline gives CDR1 LNHNV, CDR2 YYDKDF (reference sequence). CDR3 in amino acids: CATSTDRGGGNQPQHF. The CDR3 nucleotides are TGTGCCACCAGCACCGACAGGGGCGGTGGGAATCAGCCCCAGCATTTT.

V usage is TRBV2 and J usage is TRBJ2-1; 7 bases line up with TRBD1. The CDR3 runs to 12 residues. Trimming at V came to 5 bases and at J to 7 bases, leaving 2 bases not matched to a gene. From germline, CDR1 is SNHLY and CDR2 FYNNEI. CDR3 sequence reads: CASSTTGNEQFF. Here the CDR3 DNA reads TGTGCCAGCAGTACGACAGGGAATGAGCAGTTCTTC.

The table lists this clonotype with many counts. The chain is built from TRBV20-1 and TRBJ1-2, with TRBD1 matching 8 bases. Germline V gene sequence: CDR1 DFQATT, CDR2 SNEGSKA (reference sequence). The CDR3 has 15 amino acids. V was clipped by 3 bases and J by 4 bases; unmatched bases: 10. CDR3 region: CSASTRSGGVYGYTF. The CDR3 DNA reads TGCAGTGCTAGCACGAGGTCAGGGGGCGTCTATGGCTACACCTTC.

This clonotype was counted many times. The chain couples TRBV2 to TRBJ2-2; TRBD2 matches at 9 bases. V shed 4 bases, J shed 4 bases, and the junction held 7 bases outside the gene matches. Germline V gene lookup returns CDR1 SNHLY and CDR2 FYNNEI. CDR3 length equals 16 residues. CDR3 in DNA: TGTGCCAGCAGTGGGGGTGCGGGGGGGGGCACCGGGGAGCTGTTTTTT. This codes for CASSGGAGGGTGELFF.

The rearrangement joins TRBV15 to TRBJ2-5; the D is unclear. Between the trimmed V and J ends, which lost 2 bases and 5 bases, there was a span of 9 bases. The germline gives CDR1 LNHNV, CDR2 YYDKDF (reference sequence). CDR3 size: 13 residues. The CDR3 loop is CATSRTTGETQYF. CDR3 bases: TGTGCCACCAGCAGAACTACGGGCGAGACCCAGTACTTC.

A few counts support this clonotype. The chain uses TRBV29-1 and TRBJ2-1; 12 bases map to TRBD2. The trim removed 7 bases at V and 7 bases at J, leaving 8 bases unmatched. CDR1 is SQVTM and CDR2 is ANQGSEA in the germline V gene. This CDR3 has 14 amino acids. CDR3 coding DNA: TGCAGCGGCAAAACTAGCGGGAGGATGAATGAGCAGTTCTTC. Encoded protein: CSGKTSGRMNEQFF.

Of note for this clonotype: One base away lies a much larger clone, so this may be a sequencing read error. This chain links TRBV6-5 with TRBJ1-2, with D possibly TRBD1 on 5 matching bases. CDR3 length equals 13 residues. Looked up from germline, CDR1 is MNHEY and CDR2 is SVGAGI. CDR3 bases: TGTGCCAGCAGTTACGGGGGATACTATGGCCACACCTTC. This gives the protein CASSYGGYYGHTF.

In this sample, this clonotype turned up many times. This rearrangement joins TRBV19 to TRBJ1-1, with 7 positions matching TRBD1. V lost 9 bases to trimming and J lost 3 bases; unmatched junction nucleotides: 7. The CDR3 runs 13 residues. In germline, CDR1 is LNHDA, CDR2 SQIVND (reference sequence). The CDR3 is CASKDRVDTEAFF. DNA of the CDR3: TGTGCCAGCAAAGACAGGGTTGACACTGAAGCTTTCTTT.

The chain employs TRBV19 and TRBJ2-7; 11 nucleotides align to TRBD2. J lost 6 bases, V lost 4 bases, and 8 bases had no gene match. The CDR3 runs to 15 residues. Germline assignment: CDR1 LNHDA and CDR2 SQIVND (reference sequence). CDR3 amino acids: CASSRRTSGSVEQYF. CDR3 DNA: TGTGCCAGTAGTAGGCGCACTAGCGGGAGCGTCGAGCAGTACTTC.

This clonotype was picked up many times. The chain uses TRBV7-2 and TRBJ2-3; 11 positions agree with TRBD2. The junction had 1 base not matched to a gene; V was cut back by 3 bases and J by 2 bases. CDR1 and CDR2 from the germline V gene are SGHTA and FQGNSA. The CDR3 has 15 amino acids. CDR3 nucleotides: TGTGCCAGCAGCTTGACTAGCGGGGACACAGATACGCAGTATTTT. This sequence encodes CASSLTSGDTDTQYF.

This sequence joins TRBV7-2 and TRBJ1-6; TRBD1 might be the D (5 bases). The CDR3 is 12 amino acids. CDR1 is SGHTA, CDR2 FQGNSA, per germline. V lost 4 bases and J 9 bases, leaving 7 bases between the germline ends. The CDR3 DNA is TGTGCCAGCAGCTCCAGGGCTTCACCCCTCCACTTT. As protein: CASSSRASPLHF.

The chain uses TRBV7-9 and TRBJ2-4; D uncertain. Deletions cut 6 bases from V and 5 bases from J, with 11 bases between. The CDR3 covers 13 residues. Per the germline V gene, CDR1 is SEHNR and CDR2 is FQNEAQ (reference sequence). This chain's CDR3 is CASRRIDENIQYF. CDR3 nucleotide sequence: TGTGCCAGCAGAAGAATCGACGAAAACATTCAGTACTTC.

The chain joins TRBV2 to TRBJ2-1, with D possibly being TRBD1 (5 bases). Germline lookup yields CDR1 SNHLY and CDR2 FYNNEI. This CDR3 region has 13 residues. With 1 base removed from V and 6 bases from J, the gap between germline ends came to 7 bases. This CDR3 reads CASSEGGANEQFF. CDR3 in DNA: TGTGCCAGCAGTGAAGGTGGGGCCAATGAGCAGTTCTTC.

The gene calls are TRBV9 and TRBJ2-3; D gene uncertain. Trimming removed 0 bases at V and 1 base at J, with 9 bases between. The CDR3 sequence is 15 residues long. The germline V gene has CDR1 SGDLS and CDR2 YYNGEE. The CDR3 DNA sequence: TGTGCCAGCAGCGTAGCTCCAGGTGGCACAGATACGCAGTATTTT. It encodes CASSVAPGGTDTQYF.

A few counts support this clonotype. The chain carries TRBV7-9 and TRBJ1-2, with 7 bases matching TRBD1. The CDR3 consists of 14 residues. V gave up 5 bases and J gave up 4 bases; unmatched junction bases: 7. Germline V gene sequence: CDR1 SEHNR, CDR2 FQNEAQ (reference sequence). CDR3 amino acids: CASSNIQGGYGYTF. CDR3 nucleotides: TGTGCCAGCAGCAATATTCAGGGGGGCTATGGCTACACCTTC.

The chain couples TRBV20-1 to TRBJ1-1; D gene unclear. V was trimmed by 6 bases and J by 3 bases, leaving 14 bases between them. Germline loops: CDR1 DFQATT, CDR2 SNEGSKA (reference sequence). The CDR3 covers 13 residues. The CDR3 DNA follows: TGCAGTGCCCGCAGGCCTGGCGACACTGAAGCTTTCTTT. Its translation: CSARRPGDTEAFF.

The chain is built from TRBV5-1 and TRBJ1-3; the match to TRBD1 covers 11 bases. Germline values: CDR1 SGHRS, CDR2 YFSETQ. The CDR3 is 15 residues long. V was pared by 4 bases and J by 8 bases, with 8 bases of the junction left unmatched. The CDR3 loop is CASSDSPGQGDTIYF. In DNA form, the CDR3 reads TGCGCCAGCAGCGATAGTCCGGGACAGGGGGACACCATATATTTT.

This clonotype occurred many times. The chain uses TRBV7-8 and TRBJ1-1; D remains unclear. The CDR3 has 16 residues. V lost 0 bases and J lost 6, with 17 bases in between. Germline lookup yields CDR1 SGHVS and CDR2 FQNEAQ. CDR3 sequence: CASSLARVSLRSEAFF. Here the CDR3 DNA reads TGTGCCAGCAGCTTAGCCCGGGTATCTTTAAGGTCTGAAGCTTTCTTT.

V is TRBV19 and J is TRBJ1-5, with TRBD1 as a possible D gene (6 bases). This CDR3 is 14 amino acids long. Germline V lookup: CDR1 LNHDA, CDR2 SQIVND (reference sequence). V lost 9 bases and J 6 bases, leaving 18 bases between the germline ends. CDR3 nucleotide sequence: TGTGCCAGCCGGGACTTAGGGGGAGGTCAGCCCCAGCATTTT. Protein product: CASRDLGGGQPQHF.

This sequence joins TRBV11-2 and TRBJ2-3, with TRBD1 as a possible D gene (5 bases). This CDR3 has 17 amino acids. Germline V gene sequence: CDR1 SGHAT, CDR2 FQNNGV. Trimming removed 0 bases from V and 6 bases from J, with 19 bases in between. The CDR3 loop reads CASSLDSRTIGADTQYF. Written as DNA, the CDR3 is TGTGCCAGCAGCTTAGATTCGAGGACAATTGGGGCTGATACGCAGTATTTT.

This clonotype was seen a handful of times. The chain employs TRBV29-1 and TRBJ2-7; no firm D call. Germline CDR1 and CDR2: SQVTM and ANQGSEA. This CDR3 contains 13 residues. V lost 1 base, J lost 7 bases, and 14 bases lay in between. CDR3 in DNA: TGCAGCGTTGAAGGGGCCGGAAAGGCAGAGCAGTACTTC. Translated, it gives CSVEGAGKAEQYF.

This clonotype came up many times. The chain joins TRBV9 to TRBJ1-4, with TRBD1 as a possible D gene (6 bases). The CDR3 has 14 residues. Germline CDR1 SGDLS, CDR2 YYNGEE. The V gene lost 7 bases and the J gene lost 5 bases, with 15 bases spanning the gap. CDR3 coding DNA: TGTGCCAGCGCGGGGGGCCTCGAGAATGAAAAACTGTTTTTT. Its translation is CASAGGLENEKLFF.

The chain links TRBV7-6 to TRBJ1-5; D uncertain. Trimming pared 5 bases from V and 4 bases from J, leaving 21 bases between. This CDR3 comprises 17 residues. Germline-derived CDR1 and CDR2 are SGHVS and FNYEAQ. Here the CDR3 reads CASSPTKMGVGNQPQHF. Written as DNA, the CDR3 is TGTGCCAGCAGCCCTACAAAAATGGGCGTGGGGAATCAGCCCCAGCATTTT. Together with reference TRBV7-6 and TRBJ1-5, the CDR3 gives the full variable domain: GAGVSQSPRYKVTKRGQDVALRCDPISGHVSLYWYRQALGQGPEFLTYFNYEAQQDKSGLPNDRFSAERPEGSISTLTIQRTEQRDSAMYRCASSPTKMGVGNQPQHFGDGTRLSIL.

This clonotype was recorded many times. The chain recombines TRBV6-4 with TRBJ2-2; 8 bases map to TRBD2. Germline assignment: CDR1 MRHNA and CDR2 SNTAGT. The junction had 13 bases not matched to a gene; V was cut back by 10 bases and J by 0 bases. The CDR3 sequence is 17 residues long. For the CDR3, the DNA is TGTGCCACCGCCCCGGCGAGCGGGGGAACGAACACCGGGGAGCTGTTTTTT. It translates to CATAPASGGTNTGELFF.

Concerning this clonotype itself: A clone one base away is much larger, so this may be a read error. The chain uses TRBV7-7 and TRBJ2-7; D gene ambiguous. V was cut by 5 bases and J by 5 bases, with 19 bases left in between. Per germline, CDR1 SSHAT and CDR2 FNYEAQ (reference sequence). The CDR3 contains 15 residues. The DNA of the CDR3 is TGTGCCAGCAGCCAAGGAACCCTGCGAGTGGACGAGCAGTACTTC. This gives the protein CASSQGTLRVDEQYF.

This clonotype was recorded at least ten times. The gene calls are TRBV5-5 and TRBJ2-2, with TRBD2 as a possible D gene (5 bases). CDR3 length: 18 residues. Germline assignment: CDR1 SGHKS and CDR2 YYEKEE (reference sequence). With 2 bases removed from V and 0 bases from J, the gap between germline ends came to 17 bases. CDR3 in amino acids: CASSFQGSAVPNTGELFF. The CDR3 nucleotides read TGTGCCAGCAGCTTTCAAGGGAGTGCAGTCCCGAACACCGGGGAGCTGTTTTTT. Supplemented by reference TRBV5-5 and TRBJ2-2, the full variable domain reads DAGVTQSPTHLIKTRGQQVTLRCSPISGHKSVSWYQQVLGQGPQFIFQYYEKEERGRGNFPDRFSARQFPNYSSELNVNALLLGDSALYLCASSFQGSAVPNTGELFFGEGSRLTVL.

In its sample, this clonotype was seen a few times. The chain couples TRBV7-2 to TRBJ2-7; 11 bases agree with TRBD2. V lost 5 bases, J lost 1 base, and 4 bases stayed unmatched. Germline assignment: CDR1 SGHTA and CDR2 FQGNSA. This CDR3 has 15 residues. Here the CDR3 reads CASSRGTSGSYEQYF. CDR3 nucleotide sequence: TGTGCCAGCAGCCGCGGGACTAGCGGATCCTACGAGCAGTACTTC. The whole variable domain, remainder taken from reference TRBV7-2 and TRBJ2-7, is GAGVSQSPSNKVTEKGKDVELRCDPISGHTALYWYRQSLGQGLEFLIYFQGNSAPDKSGLPSDRFSAERTGGSVSTLTIQRTQQEDSAVYLCASSRGTSGSYEQYFGPGTRLTVT.

The chain recombines TRBV10-3 with TRBJ2-7; weak D call: TRBD1 (5 bases). The ends were cut back, 0 bases at V and 5 bases at J, with 8 bases in the middle. CDR3 size: 13 residues. Germline CDR1 is ENHRY and CDR2 is SYGVKD. The CDR3 DNA is TGTGCCATCAGTGAGTCAAAGGGGAACGAGCAGTACTTC. It codes for CAISESKGNEQYF.